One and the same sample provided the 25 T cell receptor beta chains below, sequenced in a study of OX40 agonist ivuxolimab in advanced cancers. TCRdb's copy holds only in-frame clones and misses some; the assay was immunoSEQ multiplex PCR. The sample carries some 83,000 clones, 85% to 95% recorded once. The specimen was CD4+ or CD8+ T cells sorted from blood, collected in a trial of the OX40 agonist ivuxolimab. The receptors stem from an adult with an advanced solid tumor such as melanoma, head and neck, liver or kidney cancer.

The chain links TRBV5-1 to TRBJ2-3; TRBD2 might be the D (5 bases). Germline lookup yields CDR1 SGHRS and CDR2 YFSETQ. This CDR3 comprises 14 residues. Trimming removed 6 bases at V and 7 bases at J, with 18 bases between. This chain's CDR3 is CASTLESGWNTQYF. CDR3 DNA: TGCGCCAGCACCTTAGAAAGCGGTTGGAATACGCAGTATTTT.

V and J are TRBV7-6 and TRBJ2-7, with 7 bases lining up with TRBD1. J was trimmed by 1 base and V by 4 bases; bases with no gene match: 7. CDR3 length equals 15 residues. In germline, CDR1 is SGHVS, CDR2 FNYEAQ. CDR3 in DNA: TGTGCCAGCAGCTCCTCAGGACAGGAATCCTACGAGCAGTACTTC. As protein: CASSSSGQESYEQYF.

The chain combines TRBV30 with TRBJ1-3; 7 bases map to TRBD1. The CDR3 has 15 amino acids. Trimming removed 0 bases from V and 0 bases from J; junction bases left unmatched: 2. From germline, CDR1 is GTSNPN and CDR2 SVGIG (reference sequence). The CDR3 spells CAWSVGGGSGNTIYF. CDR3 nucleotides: TGTGCCTGGAGTGTAGGGGGCGGCTCTGGAAACACCATATATTTT.

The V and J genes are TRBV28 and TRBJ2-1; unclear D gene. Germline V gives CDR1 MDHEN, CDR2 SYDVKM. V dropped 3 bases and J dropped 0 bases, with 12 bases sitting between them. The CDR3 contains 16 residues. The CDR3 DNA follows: TGTGCCAGCAGTTTGTTTTGGGGAAACTCCTACAATGAGCAGTTCTTC. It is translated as CASSLFWGNSYNEQFF.

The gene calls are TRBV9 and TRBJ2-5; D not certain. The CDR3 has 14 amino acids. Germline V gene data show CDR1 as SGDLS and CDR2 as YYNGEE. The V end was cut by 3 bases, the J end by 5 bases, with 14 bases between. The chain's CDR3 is CASSALPRFETQYF. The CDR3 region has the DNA TGTGCCAGCAGCGCACTACCTAGATTTGAGACCCAGTACTTC. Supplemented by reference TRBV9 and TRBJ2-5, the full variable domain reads DSGVTQTPKHLITATGQRVTLRCSPRSGDLSVYWYQQSLDQGLQFLIQYYNGEERAKGNILERFSAQQFPDLHSELNLSSLELGDSALYFCASSALPRFETQYFGPGTRLLVL.

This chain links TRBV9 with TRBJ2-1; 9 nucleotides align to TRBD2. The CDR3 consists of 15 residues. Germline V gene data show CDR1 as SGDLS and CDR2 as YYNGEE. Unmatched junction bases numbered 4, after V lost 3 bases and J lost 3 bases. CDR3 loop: CASSAREGLYNEQFF. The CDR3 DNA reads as TGTGCCAGCAGCGCGCGGGAGGGCCTCTACAATGAGCAGTTCTTC. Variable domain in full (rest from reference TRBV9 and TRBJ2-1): DSGVTQTPKHLITATGQRVTLRCSPRSGDLSVYWYQQSLDQGLQFLIQYYNGEERAKGNILERFSAQQFPDLHSELNLSSLELGDSALYFCASSAREGLYNEQFFGPGTRLTVL.

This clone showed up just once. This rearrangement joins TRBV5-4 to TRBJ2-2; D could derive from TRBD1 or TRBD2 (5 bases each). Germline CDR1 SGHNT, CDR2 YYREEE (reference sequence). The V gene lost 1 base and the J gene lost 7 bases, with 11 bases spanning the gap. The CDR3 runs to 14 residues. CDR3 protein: CASSLRGDHGELFF. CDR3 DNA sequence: TGTGCCAGCAGCTTGCGAGGGGATCACGGGGAGCTGTTTTTT.

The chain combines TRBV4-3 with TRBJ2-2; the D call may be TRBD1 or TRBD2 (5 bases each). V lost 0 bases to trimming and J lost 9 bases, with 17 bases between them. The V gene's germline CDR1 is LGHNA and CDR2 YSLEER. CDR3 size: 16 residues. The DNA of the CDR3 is TGCGCCAGCAGCCAAGAGGCCGGGACGCCGAGTCGGGAGCTGTTTTTT. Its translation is CASSQEAGTPSRELFF.

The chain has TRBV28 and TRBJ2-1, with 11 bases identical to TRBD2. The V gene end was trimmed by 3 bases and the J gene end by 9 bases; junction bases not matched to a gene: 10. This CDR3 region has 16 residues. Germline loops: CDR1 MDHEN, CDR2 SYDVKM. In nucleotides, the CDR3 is TGTGCCAGCAGTTTTGATCTAGCGGGAGGACGCGCTGAGCAGTTCTTC. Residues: CASSFDLAGGRAEQFF.

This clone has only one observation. The CDR3 is CASSSGQNNSPLHF. The CDR3 nucleotides read TGTGCCAGCAGCTCCGGACAGAATAATTCACCCCTCCACTTT. The J gene is TRBJ1-6, the V gene TRBV5-6, with D maybe TRBD1 (6 bases). Trimming removed 3 bases from V and 5 bases from J, with 9 bases in between. This CDR3 region has 14 residues. Germline-derived CDR1 and CDR2 are SGHDT and YYEEEE. The full variable domain, rest sourced from reference TRBV5-6 and TRBJ1-6, is DAGVTQSPTHLIKTRGQQVTLRCSPKSGHDTVSWYQQALGQGPQFIFQYYEEEERQRGNFPDRFSGHQFPNYSSELNVNALLLGDSALYLCASSSGQNNSPLHFGNGTRLTVT.

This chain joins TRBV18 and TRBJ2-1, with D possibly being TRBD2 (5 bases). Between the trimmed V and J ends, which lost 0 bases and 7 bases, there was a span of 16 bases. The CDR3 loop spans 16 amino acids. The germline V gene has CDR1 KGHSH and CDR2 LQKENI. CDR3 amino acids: CASSPPRADSLNEQFF. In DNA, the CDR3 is TGTGCCAGCTCACCACCGCGGGCGGATTCCCTAAATGAGCAGTTCTTC.

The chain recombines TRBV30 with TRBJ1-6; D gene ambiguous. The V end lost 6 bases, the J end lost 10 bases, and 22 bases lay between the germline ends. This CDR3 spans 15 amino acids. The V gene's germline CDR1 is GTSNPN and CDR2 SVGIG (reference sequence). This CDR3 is CACESGRTRTSPLHF. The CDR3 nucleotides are TGTGCCTGCGAATCCGGGCGAACTAGGACCTCACCCCTCCACTTT.

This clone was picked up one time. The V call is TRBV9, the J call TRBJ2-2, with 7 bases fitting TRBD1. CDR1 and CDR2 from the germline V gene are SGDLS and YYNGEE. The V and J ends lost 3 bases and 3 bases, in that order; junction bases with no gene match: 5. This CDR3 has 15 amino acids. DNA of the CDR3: TGTGCCAGCAGCGGGGACAGAACTCACACCGGGGAGCTGTTTTTT. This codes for CASSGDRTHTGELFF.

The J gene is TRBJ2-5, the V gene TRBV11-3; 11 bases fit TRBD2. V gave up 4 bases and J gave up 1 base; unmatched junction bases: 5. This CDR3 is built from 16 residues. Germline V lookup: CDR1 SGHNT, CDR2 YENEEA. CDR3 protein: CASSSRTSGSQETQYF. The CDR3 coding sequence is TGTGCCAGCAGCTCCAGGACTAGCGGGTCCCAAGAGACCCAGTACTTC.

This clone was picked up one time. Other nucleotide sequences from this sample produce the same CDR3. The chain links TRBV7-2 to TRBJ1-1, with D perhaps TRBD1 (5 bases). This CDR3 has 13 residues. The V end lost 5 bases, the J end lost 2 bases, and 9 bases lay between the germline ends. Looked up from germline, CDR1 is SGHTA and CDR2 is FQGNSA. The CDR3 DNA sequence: TGTGCCAGCAGCCTAGACAGCAACACTGAAGCTTTCTTT. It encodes CASSLDSNTEAFF.

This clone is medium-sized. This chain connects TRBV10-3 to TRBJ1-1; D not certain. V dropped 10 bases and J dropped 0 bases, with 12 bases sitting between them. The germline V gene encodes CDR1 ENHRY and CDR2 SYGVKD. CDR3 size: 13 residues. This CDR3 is CATTGDLNTEAFF. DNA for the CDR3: TGTGCCACGACGGGCGACTTGAACACTGAAGCTTTCTTT.

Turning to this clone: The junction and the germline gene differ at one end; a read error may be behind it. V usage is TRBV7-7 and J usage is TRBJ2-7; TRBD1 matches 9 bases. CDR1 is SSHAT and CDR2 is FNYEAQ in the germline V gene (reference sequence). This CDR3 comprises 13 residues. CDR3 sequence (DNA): TGTGCTAGCAGCCAGGACAGGGGTGATGAGCAGTACTTC. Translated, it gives CASSQDRGDEQYF.

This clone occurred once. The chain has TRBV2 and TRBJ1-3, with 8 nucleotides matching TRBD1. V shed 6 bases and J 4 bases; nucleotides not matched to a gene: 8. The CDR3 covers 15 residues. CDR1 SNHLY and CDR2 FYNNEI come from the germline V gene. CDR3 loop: CASRTTGGQGNTIYF. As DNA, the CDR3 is TGTGCCAGCAGGACTACAGGGGGTCAAGGAAACACCATATATTTT.

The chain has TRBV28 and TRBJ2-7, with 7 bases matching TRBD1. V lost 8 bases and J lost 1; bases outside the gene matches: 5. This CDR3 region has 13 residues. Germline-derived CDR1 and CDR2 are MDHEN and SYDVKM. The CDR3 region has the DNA TGTGCCAGCGAACCGGGACAGTCCTACGAGCAGTACTTC. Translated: CASEPGQSYEQYF.

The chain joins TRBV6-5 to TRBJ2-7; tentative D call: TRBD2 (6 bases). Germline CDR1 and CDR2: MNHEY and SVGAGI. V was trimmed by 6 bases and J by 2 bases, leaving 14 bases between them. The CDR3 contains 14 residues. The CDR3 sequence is CASSPSGSAYEQYF. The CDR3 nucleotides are TGTGCCAGCAGCCCATCCGGGAGCGCCTACGAGCAGTACTTC.

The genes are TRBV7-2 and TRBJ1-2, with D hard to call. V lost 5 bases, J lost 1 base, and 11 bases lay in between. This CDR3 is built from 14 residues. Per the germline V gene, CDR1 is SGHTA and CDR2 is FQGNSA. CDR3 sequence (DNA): TGTGCCAGCAGCATAGGGCCCGTTAACTATGGCTACACCTTC. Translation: CASSIGPVNYGYTF.

Written as DNA, the CDR3 is TGTGCCAGCAGGCTGAGCGGGAGTGGCGGGGAGCTGTTTTTT. It specifies CASRLSGSGGELFF. The V and J genes are TRBV6-5 and TRBJ2-2, with 8 positions matching TRBD2. After removal of 6 bases from V and 7 bases from J, the junction contained 7 bases not matched to a gene. CDR3 length equals 14 residues. Looked up from germline, CDR1 is MNHEY and CDR2 is SVGAGI.

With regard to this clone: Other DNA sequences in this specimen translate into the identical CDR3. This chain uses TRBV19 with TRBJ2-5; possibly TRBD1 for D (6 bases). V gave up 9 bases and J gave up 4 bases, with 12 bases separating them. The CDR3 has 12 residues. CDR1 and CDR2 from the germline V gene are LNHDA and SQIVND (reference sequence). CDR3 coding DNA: TGTGCCAGCAGACAGGTGGGAGAGACCCAGTACTTC. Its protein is CASRQVGETQYF.

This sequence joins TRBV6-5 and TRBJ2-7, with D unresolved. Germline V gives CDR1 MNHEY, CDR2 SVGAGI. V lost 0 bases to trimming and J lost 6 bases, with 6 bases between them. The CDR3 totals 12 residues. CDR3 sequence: CASSYSDAEQYF. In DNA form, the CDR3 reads TGTGCCAGCAGTTACTCGGATGCCGAGCAGTACTTC.

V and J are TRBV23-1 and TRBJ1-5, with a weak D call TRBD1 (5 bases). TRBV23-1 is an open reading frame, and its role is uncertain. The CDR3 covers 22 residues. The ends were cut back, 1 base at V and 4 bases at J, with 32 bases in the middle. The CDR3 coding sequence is TGCGCCAGCAGTCAATTAGGGGCAGGACTTACGACAATCACGAAGGAGAATCAGCCCCAGCATTTT. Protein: CASSQLGAGLTTITKENQPQHF.